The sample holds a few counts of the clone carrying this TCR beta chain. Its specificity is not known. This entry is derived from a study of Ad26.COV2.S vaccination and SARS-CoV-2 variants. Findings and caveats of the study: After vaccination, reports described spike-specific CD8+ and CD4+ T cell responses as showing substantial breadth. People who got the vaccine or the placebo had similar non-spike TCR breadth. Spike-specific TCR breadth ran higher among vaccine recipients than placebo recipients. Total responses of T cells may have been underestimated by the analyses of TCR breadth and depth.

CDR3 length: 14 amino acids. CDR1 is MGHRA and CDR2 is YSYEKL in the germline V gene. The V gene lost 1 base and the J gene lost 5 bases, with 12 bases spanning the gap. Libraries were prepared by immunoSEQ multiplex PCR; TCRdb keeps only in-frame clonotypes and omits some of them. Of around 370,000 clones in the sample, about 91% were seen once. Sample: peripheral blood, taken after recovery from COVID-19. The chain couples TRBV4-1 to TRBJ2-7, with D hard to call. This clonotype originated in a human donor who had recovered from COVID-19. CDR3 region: CASSQVSSLDEQYF. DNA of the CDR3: TGCGCCAGCAGCCAAGTATCCAGTCTGGACGAGCAGTACTTC.